The TCR beta chain under discussion was sequenced for a study of chemoradiotherapy in HPV16-positive cancers. About the research overall: Candidate HPV-specific T-cell clones and common TCR motifs came from functional assays in a couple of HPV16-positive patients. Overall study findings and caveats: The functional HPV-specific definition rests on just a couple of HPV16-positive patients. During treatment, candidate HPV-specific clones and E7-related motifs expanded in tumor. In HPV16-positive patients, HPV-responsive T-cell expansion tracked better recurrence-free survival.

Generated by immunoSEQ multiplex PCR, the TCRdb table keeps only in-frame clones and is missing some. The profile covers tens of thousands of clones, with about 88% appearing a single time and around 2.3% taken by the ten largest. Of note for this clone: Its specificity is unknown.

Trimming pared 8 bases from V and 7 bases from J, leaving 21 bases between. Germline assignment: CDR1 LNHDA and CDR2 SQIVND (reference sequence). CDR3 length: 14 amino acids. The receptor was isolated from a human donor with HPV-associated anogenital cancer. Source: blood, taken from a patient who underwent chemoradiotherapy. This chain links TRBV19 with TRBJ2-7; the D gene is possibly TRBD2 (7 bases). The chain's CDR3 is CASAPRGGAREQYF. Written as DNA, the CDR3 is TGTGCCAGTGCCCCTCGAGGGGGGGCAAGGGAGCAGTACTTC.